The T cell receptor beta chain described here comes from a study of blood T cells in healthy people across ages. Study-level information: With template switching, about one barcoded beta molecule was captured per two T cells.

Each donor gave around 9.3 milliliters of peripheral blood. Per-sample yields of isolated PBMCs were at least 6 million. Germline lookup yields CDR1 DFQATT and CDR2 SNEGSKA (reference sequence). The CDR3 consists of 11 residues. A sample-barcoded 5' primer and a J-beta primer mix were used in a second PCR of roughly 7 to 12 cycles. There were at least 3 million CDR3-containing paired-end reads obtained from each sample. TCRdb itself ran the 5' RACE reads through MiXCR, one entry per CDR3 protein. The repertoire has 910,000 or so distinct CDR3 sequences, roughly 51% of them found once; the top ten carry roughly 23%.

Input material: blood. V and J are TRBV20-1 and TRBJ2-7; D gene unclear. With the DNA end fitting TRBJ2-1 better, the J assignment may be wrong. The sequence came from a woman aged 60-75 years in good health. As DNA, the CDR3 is TGCAGTGCTGGGCCCAGAGGTGAGCAGTTCTTC. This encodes CSAGPRGEQFF.